Below, 29 T cell receptor beta chains from the same sample are listed, as sequenced in a study of neurological immune-mediated disorders. From the 5' RACE reads, TCRdb called clonotypes with MiXCR, one entry per CDR3 protein. The data hold roughly 62,000 distinct CDR3 sequences, with over 9.5% observed a single time. Sequencing input: PBMCs. Receptors were obtained from a man aged 55-75 years in good health.

This clonotype was detected ten times or more. The chain uses TRBV12-3 or TRBV12-4 and TRBJ2-7; D assignment may be TRBD1 or TRBD2 (5 bases each). CDR3 length: 12 residues. V dropped 6 bases and J dropped 6 bases, with 12 bases sitting between them. The DNA of the CDR3 is TGTGCCAGCAGGCCCGGGACCCTCGAGCAGTACTTC. It yields the protein CASRPGTLEQYF.

This rearrangement joins TRBV18 to TRBJ2-7; the D gene could be TRBD1 or TRBD2 (5 bases each). Germline V CDR1 and CDR2: KGHSH, LQKENI. V was shortened by 3 bases and J by 7 bases, with 19 bases between the two germline ends. The CDR3 extends over 15 amino acids. The CDR3 region is CASSPPGPILGEQYF. CDR3 nucleotide sequence: TGTGCCAGCTCACCCCCGGGACCGATACTGGGTGAGCAGTACTTC.

This clonotype was observed many times. The CDR3 protein is CASSQVLGGTYEQYF. CDR3 bases: TGTGCCAGCAGCCAAGTTTTGGGGGGAACCTACGAGCAGTACTTC. The V call is TRBV3-1, the J call TRBJ2-7; possibly TRBD2 for D (6 bases). The V gene's germline CDR1 is LGHDT and CDR2 YNNKEL (reference sequence). This CDR3 spans 15 amino acids. The V and J ends lost 1 base and 2 bases respectively, with 12 bases between them.

The sample holds many counts of this clonotype. V and J are TRBV9 and TRBJ2-5; perhaps TRBD1 as D (6 bases). V shed 0 bases and J shed 5 bases, with 14 bases lying between them. The germline gives CDR1 SGDLS, CDR2 YYNGEE. The CDR3 contains 15 residues. CDR3 sequence reads: CASSVATGRWETQYF. As DNA, the CDR3 is TGTGCCAGCAGCGTAGCTACAGGGAGATGGGAGACCCAGTACTTC.

There are many counts of this clonotype. The rearrangement uses TRBV20-1 and TRBJ2-1; 8 bases are a match to TRBD2. J lost 5 bases, V lost 7 bases, and 16 bases had no gene match. CDR3 length: 16 amino acids. The V gene's germline CDR1 is DFQATT and CDR2 SNEGSKA (reference sequence). CDR3 region: CSVRSFSGDPDNEQFF. Here the CDR3 DNA reads TGCAGTGTTCGAAGCTTTAGCGGGGACCCTGACAATGAGCAGTTCTTC.

The V gene is TRBV18, the J gene TRBJ2-3; 14 bases are a match to TRBD2. The trim removed 4 bases at V and 6 bases at J, leaving 12 bases unmatched. Per the germline V gene, CDR1 is KGHSH and CDR2 is LQKENI. The CDR3 is made up of 18 amino acids. The CDR3 DNA follows: TGTGCCAGCTCACTCTGGACTAGCGGGGGGCCAGTCGCGGATACGCAGTATTTT. Amino acids: CASSLWTSGGPVADTQYF.

Ten or more counts support this clonotype. The V and J genes are TRBV3-1 and TRBJ2-3; no clear D. CDR3 length equals 11 residues. The germline CDR1 and CDR2 sequences are LGHDT and YNNKEL (reference sequence). V shed 8 bases and J shed 11 bases, with 14 bases lying between them. The DNA for the CDR3 is TGTGCCAGCCAACGAGGAGTTCTGCAGTATTTT. It codes for CASQRGVLQYF.

This clonotype was seen ten or more times. This sequence joins TRBV14 and TRBJ1-1, with TRBD1 as a possible D gene (5 bases). Trimming took 3 bases from V and 1 from J, leaving 6 bases between them. The CDR3 is made up of 13 amino acids. Germline V gene lookup returns CDR1 SGHDN and CDR2 FVKESK. DNA of the CDR3: TGTGCCAGCAGCCAGGGACGGAACACTGAAGCTTTCTTT. Its translation is CASSQGRNTEAFF.

This clonotype was found many times. The chain carries TRBV20-1 and TRBJ2-1; D may correspond to TRBD1 or TRBD2 (5 bases each). Trimming removed 6 bases at V and 2 bases at J, with 14 bases between. The CDR3 is made up of 14 amino acids. CDR1 is DFQATT, CDR2 SNEGSKA, per germline (reference sequence). CDR3 residues: CSADRDGPYNEQFF. The CDR3 DNA reads as TGCAGTGCGGACCGGGACGGACCCTACAATGAGCAGTTCTTC.

This clonotype showed up many times. The V gene is TRBV7-2, the J gene TRBJ2-4; D gene unclear. Between the trimmed V and J ends, which lost 6 bases and 3 bases, there was a span of 12 bases. This CDR3 has 14 amino acids. Per germline, CDR1 SGHTA and CDR2 FQGNSA. CDR3 DNA sequence: TGTGCCAGCAGTCCCTCCCTAGGCAAAAACATTCAGTACTTC. This codes for CASSPSLGKNIQYF.

This clonotype was counted ten times or more. The chain employs TRBV4-3 and TRBJ1-4, with D possibly matching TRBD1 (5 bases). This CDR3 is built from 16 residues. Germline V gives CDR1 LGHNA, CDR2 YSLEER. V dropped 0 bases and J dropped 4 bases, with 12 bases sitting between them. CDR3 sequence: CASSQEGPPFNEKLFF. The DNA for the CDR3 is TGCGCCAGCAGCCAAGAGGGACCCCCCTTTAATGAAAAACTGTTTTTT.

This clonotype was picked up many times. V gene TRBV12-3 or TRBV12-4 combines with J gene TRBJ1-2; no clear D. The CDR3 extends over 14 amino acids. V lost 4 bases and J lost 7, with 16 bases in between. The CDR3: CASSSRLAGGGYTF. CDR3 bases: TGTGCCAGCAGTTCACGGCTGGCGGGCGGTGGCTACACCTTC.

This clonotype was picked up a small number of times. The chain links TRBV6-1 to TRBJ2-5, with 7 positions matching TRBD2. Germline CDR1 is MNHNS and CDR2 is SASEGT. This CDR3 spans 13 amino acids. J lost 3 bases, V lost 9 bases, and 7 bases had no gene match. For the CDR3, the DNA is TGTGCCAGTGGGGGACTACCGAAAGAGACCCAGTACTTC. Translating it yields CASGGLPKETQYF.

This clonotype was seen ten or more times. The chain recombines TRBV9 with TRBJ2-1; 7 nucleotides match TRBD1. Looked up from germline, CDR1 is SGDLS and CDR2 is YYNGEE. After removal of 1 base from V and 10 bases from J, the junction contained 11 bases not matched to a gene. This CDR3 contains 15 residues. CDR3 amino acids: CASSVSSGQTEEQFF. The CDR3 coding sequence is TGTGCCAGCAGCGTATCTTCGGGACAGACGGAAGAGCAGTTCTTC.

The chain carries TRBV20-1 and TRBJ2-3; possible D gene TRBD2, 5 bases. With 6 bases removed from V and 0 bases from J, the gap between germline ends came to 13 bases. In germline, CDR1 is DFQATT, CDR2 SNEGSKA (reference sequence). The CDR3 sequence is 14 residues long. The CDR3 reads CSAPGKPSTDTQYF. Here the CDR3 DNA reads TGCAGTGCCCCCGGGAAACCTAGCACAGATACGCAGTATTTT.

This clonotype was seen many times. The V call is TRBV7-9, the J call TRBJ2-3; TRBD1 might be the D (6 bases). CDR1 SEHNR and CDR2 FQNEAQ come from the germline V gene (reference sequence). This CDR3 has 15 amino acids. V lost 5 bases to trimming and J lost 3 bases, with 15 bases between them. CDR3 nucleotides: TGTGCCAGCAGCCTCCGGGACAAGAGAACAGATACGCAGTATTTT. Its protein product is CASSLRDKRTDTQYF.

There are many counts of this clonotype. The rearrangement joins TRBV12-3 or TRBV12-4 to TRBJ2-1; 8 positions match TRBD1. Trimming at V came to 10 bases and at J to 7 bases, leaving 12 bases not matched to a gene. This CDR3 comprises 14 residues. CDR3 bases: TGTGCCATCTCCGGGACAGGACACTATAATGAGCAGTTCTTC. Protein: CAISGTGHYNEQFF.

This clonotype came up many times. The V call is TRBV18, the J call TRBJ1-4, with a weak D call TRBD1 (6 bases). With 1 base removed from V and 5 bases from J, the gap between germline ends came to 11 bases. Germline CDR1 reads KGHSH; CDR2 reads LQKENI. This CDR3 contains 15 residues. DNA for the CDR3: TGTGCCAGCTCACCACAGCAGGGGAGGAATGAAAAACTGTTTTTT. It codes for CASSPQQGRNEKLFF.

In its sample, this clonotype was seen a few times. The chain has TRBV6-5 and TRBJ2-7; TRBD2 is a possible D gene (5 bases). Germline-derived CDR1 and CDR2 are MNHEY and SVGAGI. The CDR3 sequence is 14 residues long. V was trimmed by 7 bases and J by 5 bases, leaving 18 bases between them. The CDR3 region is CASTQMTGKNEQYF. For the CDR3, the DNA is TGTGCCAGCACCCAGATGACCGGGAAAAACGAGCAGTACTTC.

This clonotype was counted at least ten times. V and J are TRBV7-9 and TRBJ1-5; TRBD1 might be the D (5 bases). V was shortened by 2 bases and J by 4 bases, with 15 bases between the two germline ends. This CDR3 region has 16 residues. Germline V CDR1 and CDR2: SEHNR, FQNEAQ (reference sequence). CDR3 loop: CASSLSGGRDNQPQHF. CDR3 sequence (DNA): TGTGCCAGCAGCTTAAGCGGGGGTCGGGATAATCAGCCCCAGCATTTT.

The chain employs TRBV5-5 and TRBJ2-3, with 10 bases identical to TRBD2. CDR3 size: 18 residues. Germline values: CDR1 SGHKS, CDR2 YYEKEE (reference sequence). The V and J ends lost 4 bases and 1 base, in that order; junction bases with no gene match: 12. The DNA for the CDR3 is TGTGCCAGCAGCCTCACTAGCGGGGCCTCCATTCGCACAGATACGCAGTATTTT. This sequence encodes CASSLTSGASIRTDTQYF.

This clonotype occurred many times. The chain employs TRBV20-1 and TRBJ1-3; perhaps TRBD1 as D (5 bases). V was shortened by 0 bases and J by 0 bases, with 12 bases between the two germline ends. Germline CDR1 and CDR2: DFQATT and SNEGSKA (reference sequence). This CDR3 has 16 residues. CDR3 loop: CSARDSQGRSGNTIYF. CDR3 DNA: TGCAGTGCTAGAGATAGTCAGGGCCGCTCTGGAAACACCATATATTTT.

This clonotype was seen a handful of times. The chain carries TRBV9 and TRBJ1-5; no clear D. The CDR3 is 12 residues long. Germline assignment: CDR1 SGDLS and CDR2 YYNGEE. V was pared by 7 bases and J by 5 bases, with 10 bases between. CDR3 in amino acids: CASGGGHQPQHF. DNA of the CDR3: TGTGCCAGCGGTGGAGGGCATCAGCCCCAGCATTTT.

CDR3 bases: TGTGCCAGCAGTTACCAGACGGGGGGGCCTTACGAGCAGTACTTC. Amino acids: CASSYQTGGPYEQYF. The V gene is TRBV6-5, the J gene TRBJ2-7, with 8 positions matching TRBD2. The CDR3 spans 15 residues. Germline assignment: CDR1 MNHEY and CDR2 SVGAGI. Trimming cost V 2 bases and J 4 bases; bases outside gene matches: 7.

This clonotype was found many times. The chain carries TRBV7-2 and TRBJ1-5, with D uncertain. The CDR3 covers 14 residues. V was pared by 5 bases and J by 4 bases, with 12 bases between. Looked up from germline, CDR1 is SGHTA and CDR2 is FQGNSA. CDR3 nucleotide sequence: TGTGCCAGCAGCCCAGAGGGAGGTAATCAGCCCCAGCATTTT. Protein: CASSPEGGNQPQHF.

This clonotype came up many times. The V gene is TRBV3-1, the J gene TRBJ2-5; tentative D call: TRBD1 (5 bases). CDR3 length: 14 amino acids. Germline V gene data show CDR1 as LGHDT and CDR2 as YNNKEL (reference sequence). With 0 bases removed from V and 7 bases from J, the gap between germline ends came to 12 bases. The CDR3 reads CASSQDVGDRTQYF. The CDR3 DNA reads as TGTGCCAGCAGCCAAGACGTAGGGGATAGGACCCAGTACTTC.

Within the sample, this clonotype is medium-sized. The chain is built from TRBV5-6 and TRBJ2-7; no definite D call. The CDR3 has 15 amino acids. Trimming cost V 4 bases and J 0 bases, with 14 bases left between them. Germline-derived CDR1 and CDR2 are SGHDT and YYEEEE. CDR3 nucleotide sequence: TGTGCCAGCAGCAGCCTATACATGGGCTCCTACGAGCAGTACTTC. Its protein is CASSSLYMGSYEQYF.

This clonotype was counted many times. The chain is built from TRBV5-1 and TRBJ1-1; 8 nucleotides line up with TRBD1. Germline values: CDR1 SGHRS, CDR2 YFSETQ. Germline trimming cut 4 bases from V and 2 bases from J; bases unmatched to any gene: 4. There are 14 residues in the CDR3. CDR3 nucleotide sequence: TGCGCCAGCAGCATTGACAGGGGAAACACTGAAGCTTTCTTT. Its protein product is CASSIDRGNTEAFF. The full variable domain, in which reference TRBV5-1 and TRBJ1-1 provide the parts outside the CDR3, is KAGVTQTPRYLIKTRGQQVTLSCSPISGHRSVSWYQQTPGQGLQFLFEYFSETQRNKGNFPGRFSGRQFSNSRSEMNVSTLELGDSALYLCASSIDRGNTEAFFGQGTRLTVV.

This clonotype was counted ten times or more. The V and J genes are TRBV7-2 and TRBJ1-2, with D possibly being TRBD1 (6 bases). V was shortened by 5 bases and J by 7 bases, with 23 bases between the two germline ends. The CDR3 runs 16 residues. The germline CDR1 and CDR2 sequences are SGHTA and FQGNSA. This chain's CDR3 is CASSPSVGGRLFGYTF. DNA of the CDR3: TGTGCCAGCAGCCCTAGTGTGGGGGGGCGTCTTTTTGGCTACACCTTC.